Included here is one T cell receptor beta chain sequence, with context. No antigen is known for it. Here immunoSEQ multiplex PCR was the method, and the copy in TCRdb shows in-frame clones only, minus some. The sample lists 100,000 to 150,000 clones, approximately 87% occurring once. V was pared by 1 base and J by 8 bases, with 11 bases between. Germline V gene sequence: CDR1 MNHNS, CDR2 SASEGT. This CDR3 has 14 residues. These data come from a study of cytomegalovirus exposure and HLA in healthy donors. Overall study: The roughly 670 first-cohort repertoires shared a platform with the roughly 130 validation repertoires, as reported in a later analysis. Study results and limitations: It was reported that the classifier diagnosed cytomegalovirus status with high specificity and sensitivity in both the original and validation cohorts. In a later analysis, first-cohort TCR clusters were found to tend to co-occur in the 120 validation repertoires.

The sequence was obtained from a woman aged 25-40 years in good health and CMV-seronegative. Source material: PBMCs. This chain joins TRBV6-1 and TRBJ1-4, with D possibly TRBD1 on 5 matching bases. The CDR3 nucleotides read TGTGCCAGCAGTGAAGGGGGCCTTGGGGAAAAACTGTTTTTT. As protein: CASSEGGLGEKLFF.